These 20 T cell receptor beta chains share one sample of origin, sequenced in a study of cytomegalovirus exposure and HLA in healthy donors. PCR primers comprised 60 Vbeta and 13 Jbeta primers. Some clones are missing from TCRdb's copy, which holds only in-frame ones; the method was immunoSEQ multiplex PCR. The sample records over 130,000 clones, roughly four fifths being singletons. Sequenced material: PBMCs. These receptor sequences come from a male donor in good health and CMV-seronegative.

This sequence joins TRBV11-3 and TRBJ2-1; 10 nucleotides match TRBD2. V shed 1 base, J shed 0 bases, and the junction held 6 bases outside the gene matches. In germline, CDR1 is SGHNT, CDR2 YENEEA. The CDR3 spans 18 residues. The CDR3 reads CASSLGGTSVSSYNEQFF. The CDR3 coding sequence is TGTGCCAGCAGCTTAGGGGGGACTAGCGTCAGCTCCTACAATGAGCAGTTCTTC.

This chain joins TRBV27 and TRBJ2-1; 9 nucleotides align to TRBD2. The germline V gene has CDR1 MNHEY and CDR2 SMNVEV (reference sequence). The CDR3 has 13 residues. V was pared by 7 bases and J by 8 bases, with 6 bases of the junction left unmatched. The CDR3 sequence: CASNGGRADEQFF. The CDR3 bases are TGTGCCAGCAATGGCGGGAGGGCGGATGAGCAGTTCTTC.

This clone appeared a single time. J is TRBJ1-5 and V is TRBV19, with unresolved D. V lost 3 bases and J lost 0, with 12 bases in between. This CDR3 spans 16 amino acids. Germline V gene data show CDR1 as LNHDA and CDR2 as SQIVND (reference sequence). CDR3 amino acids: CASSIARRYSNQPQHF. The CDR3 DNA follows: TGTGCCAGTAGTATCGCCAGGCGATATAGCAATCAGCCCCAGCATTTT. Based on the CDR3 plus reference TRBV19 and TRBJ1-5, the full variable domain is DGGITQSPKYLFRKEGQNVTLSCEQNLNHDAMYWYRQDPGQGLRLIYYSQIVNDFQKGDIAEGYSVSREKKESFPLTVTSAQKNPTAFYLCASSIARRYSNQPQHFGDGTRLSIL.

A single count supports this clone. The gene calls are TRBV9 and TRBJ2-5; 9 nucleotides agree with TRBD1. The J segment lost 5 bases and the V segment lost 3 bases, leaving 11 bases of the junction unmatched. This CDR3 contains 16 residues. From germline, CDR1 is SGDLS and CDR2 YYNGEE. The CDR3 sequence: CASSGSGTGRLETQYF. The CDR3 nucleotides are TGTGCCAGCAGCGGTTCCGGGACAGGGCGGTTGGAGACCCAGTACTTC.

This chain connects TRBV21-1 to TRBJ1-1; the listed D gene, TRBD1, was not tested against the DNA. TRBV21-1 is recorded as a pseudogene. The CDR3 runs to 15 residues. Here the CDR3 reads CASSKAPGSNTEAFF. The CDR3 coding sequence is TGTGCCAGCAGCAAAGCGCCAGGATCGAACACTGAAGCTTTCTTT.

This chain connects TRBV4-2 to TRBJ2-2, with D unclear. The length of the CDR3 is 13 residues. V was pared by 0 bases and J by 6 bases, with 5 bases between. CDR1 is LGHNA and CDR2 is YNFKEQ in the germline V gene. The CDR3 spells CASSQDFSGELFF. CDR3 coding DNA: TGTGCCAGCAGCCAAGATTTCTCCGGGGAGCTGTTTTTT.

The chain couples TRBV2 to TRBJ2-2; 10 positions match TRBD2. V dropped 3 bases and J dropped 7; count of bases not matched to a gene: 8. This CDR3 is built from 16 residues. Per the germline V gene, CDR1 is SNHLY and CDR2 is FYNNEI. Written as DNA, the CDR3 is TGTGCCAGCAGTGACCCAGCGGGAGGGCGAAACGGGGAGCTGTTTTTT. This codes for CASSDPAGGRNGELFF.

The chain uses TRBV9 and TRBJ2-7, with 8 bases fitting TRBD2. Germline CDR1 and CDR2: SGDLS and YYNGEE. The CDR3 spans 14 residues. V lost 4 bases to trimming and J lost 3 bases; unmatched junction nucleotides: 6. The CDR3 region is CASSSSGSVYEQYF. As DNA, the CDR3 is TGTGCCAGCAGCTCCAGCGGGAGCGTCTACGAGCAGTACTTC.

The CDR3 spells CASSRQRAQPQHF. DNA of the CDR3: TGTGCCAGCAGCCGCCAGAGGGCACAGCCCCAGCATTTT. The chain employs TRBV6-5 and TRBJ1-5; D is undetermined. Trimming stripped 6 bases from V and 7 bases from J, with 13 bases between. CDR3 length equals 13 residues. Per the germline V gene, CDR1 is MNHEY and CDR2 is SVGAGI.

The chain links TRBV6-1 to TRBJ1-5; TRBD1 is a possible D gene (6 bases). Per the germline V gene, CDR1 is MNHNS and CDR2 is SASEGT. Trimming left V 3 bases short and J 6 bases short, with 12 bases between. The CDR3 has 14 amino acids. This CDR3 reads CASSEDSSFQPQHF. In DNA, the CDR3 is TGTGCCAGCAGTGAGGACAGTTCCTTTCAGCCCCAGCATTTT.

The chain employs TRBV7-8 and TRBJ1-2, with a possible D match to TRBD1 (5 bases). From germline, CDR1 is SGHVS and CDR2 FQNEAQ. V was cut by 5 bases and J by 0 bases, with 16 bases left in between. This CDR3 is built from 16 residues. CDR3 coding DNA: TGTGCCAGCAGCCCCCTGGCGGGACGTGCTAACTATGGCTACACCTTC. Translation: CASSPLAGRANYGYTF.

For this clone: One end of the junction varies from germline; a read error may be responsible. The V and J genes are TRBV10-3 and TRBJ2-1; tentative D call: TRBD2 (5 bases). The CDR3 runs to 14 residues. Per the germline V gene, CDR1 is ENHRY and CDR2 is SYGVKD. The CDR3 is CASSIPGSNNEQFF. The CDR3 region has the DNA TGTGCCAGCAGTATACCGGGGTCCAACAATGAGCAGTTCTTC.

The rearrangement uses TRBV5-6 and TRBJ1-5; 7 nucleotides agree with TRBD1. The CDR3 totals 14 residues. V trimming: 4 bases; J trimming: 3 bases; junction bases outside the gene matches: 4. Per the germline V gene, CDR1 is SGHDT and CDR2 is YYEEEE. The chain's CDR3 is CASSRDSLNQPQHF. Written as DNA, the CDR3 is TGTGCCAGCAGCCGGGACAGCCTCAATCAGCCCCAGCATTTT.

CDR3 bases: TGTGCCAGCAGTGTAACCGGGACAGGACCTTATAGCAATCAGCCCCAGCATTTT. This gives the protein CASSVTGTGPYSNQPQHF. The chain joins TRBV27 to TRBJ1-5; 8 nucleotides agree with TRBD1. This CDR3 region has 18 residues. V lost 5 bases, J lost 0 bases, and 12 bases stayed unmatched. CDR1 is MNHEY, CDR2 SMNVEV, per germline (reference sequence).

The chain has TRBV9 and TRBJ2-5, with D perhaps matching TRBD2 (6 bases). This CDR3 spans 16 amino acids. V lost 0 bases, J lost 5 bases, and 17 bases lay in between. CDR1 is SGDLS and CDR2 is YYNGEE in the germline V gene. CDR3 sequence: CASSVGGIRSGETQYF. As DNA, the CDR3 is TGTGCCAGCAGCGTAGGCGGGATCAGGTCTGGGGAGACCCAGTACTTC.

This clone has just a few counts. V and J are TRBV2 and TRBJ1-2, with D tentatively TRBD1 (6 bases). The germline V gene has CDR1 SNHLY and CDR2 FYNNEI. The V end was cut by 8 bases, the J end by 8 bases, with 15 bases between. The CDR3 totals 12 residues. This CDR3 reads CASEGGVQGYTF. DNA of the CDR3: TGTGCCAGCGAAGGGGGGGTTCAAGGCTACACCTTC.

The chain employs TRBV27 and TRBJ2-7; unclear D gene. This CDR3 is built from 16 residues. Trimming shortened V by 3 bases and J by 0 bases, and 15 bases separated the two germline ends. The germline CDR1 and CDR2 sequences are MNHEY and SMNVEV (reference sequence). The CDR3 DNA is TGTGCCAGCAGTTTCGATAGCTCGTCGAGCTCCTACGAGCAGTACTTC. It specifies CASSFDSSSSSYEQYF.

The rearrangement uses TRBV10-2 and TRBJ2-1; 14 bases match TRBD2. The CDR3 consists of 18 residues. Looked up from germline, CDR1 is WSHSY and CDR2 is SAAADI. J was trimmed by 5 bases and V by 6 bases; bases with no gene match: 12. For the CDR3, the DNA is TGCGCCAGCAGGGGACTAGCGGGAGTAGCCCCGAAGAACAATGAGCAGTTCTTC. This gives the protein CASRGLAGVAPKNNEQFF.

The rearrangement links TRBV28 to TRBJ2-7, with 11 bases that match TRBD2. CDR3 size: 16 residues. V shed 9 bases, J shed 1 base, and the junction held 11 bases outside the gene matches. Germline loops: CDR1 MDHEN, CDR2 SYDVKM. CDR3 region: CASRTSGSTWSYEQYF. Here the CDR3 DNA reads TGTGCCAGTCGGACTAGCGGGTCCACGTGGTCCTACGAGCAGTACTTC. Filled out from reference TRBV28 and TRBJ2-7, the complete variable domain reads DVKVTQSSRYLVKRTGEKVFLECVQDMDHENMFWYRQDPGLGLRLIYFSYDVKMKEKGDIPEGYSVSREKKERFSLILESASTNQTSMYLCASRTSGSTWSYEQYFGPGTRLTVT.

This clone has just a few counts. V is TRBV11-2 and J is TRBJ2-7; D is perhaps TRBD2 (6 bases). This CDR3 spans 15 amino acids. Trimming removed 4 bases from V and 1 base from J, with 14 bases in between. Germline CDR1 SGHAT, CDR2 FQNNGV. CDR3 coding DNA: TGTGCCAGCAGCTACGCCGGGGGATATTCCTACGAGCAGTACTTC. Its protein product is CASSYAGGYSYEQYF. Drawing the rest from reference TRBV11-2 and TRBJ2-7, the complete variable domain is EAGVAQSPRYKIIEKRQSVAFWCNPISGHATLYWYQQILGQGPKLLIQFQNNGVVDDSQLPKDRFSAERLKGVDSTLKIQPAKLEDSAVYLCASSYAGGYSYEQYFGPGTRLTVT.